Below, 19 T cell receptor beta chains from the same sample are listed, as sequenced in a study of patients and donors after allogeneic stem cell transplantation (TCRdb year 2020). The library was generated by RT-PCR. Sequencing was carried out with a NextSeq 550. TCRdb reran the public reads through fastp at Q25 and MiXCR, keeping productive beta chains. Each CDR3 protein appears once, grouped with its most common genes and DNA. The sample table records about a million distinct CDR3 sequences; more than 15% of these occur just once. Roughly 6.4% of the sample comes from the top ten. Sequenced: blood, either unsorted or a sorted T cell fraction (not recorded which). These receptors originate from a human donor who was either an allogeneic HSCT recipient or a stem cell or donor lymphocyte infusion donor (not recorded which). It is not recorded whose cells these are; they may come from a transplant donor.

This clonotype appeared a few times. The chain uses TRBV12-3 or TRBV12-4 and TRBJ2-7, with 9 nucleotides matching TRBD1. This CDR3 has 18 residues. The V and J ends lost 2 bases and 1 base, in that order; junction bases with no gene match: 12. The DNA of the CDR3 is TGTGCCAGCAGTTTAAAGTCTCCAATCGGGACAGGGTCCTACGAGCAGTACTTC. Translation gives CASSLKSPIGTGSYEQYF.

The table lists this clonotype with a few counts. The CDR3, as DNA: TGTGCCAGCAGTGAAGTAGCTAGCCGCGGCGGGGAGCTGTTTTTT. Translation gives CASSEVASRGGELFF. The chain joins TRBV2 to TRBJ2-2; D perhaps matches TRBD2 (5 bases). Looked up from germline, CDR1 is SNHLY and CDR2 is FYNNEI. V lost 1 base and J lost 7, with 13 bases in between. This CDR3 spans 15 amino acids.

This clonotype was detected only a few times. The J gene is TRBJ1-1, the V gene TRBV20-1, with D possibly being TRBD1 (5 bases). Germline CDR1 and CDR2: DFQATT and SNEGSKA (reference sequence). V was clipped by 0 bases and J by 6 bases, with 14 bases between them. The CDR3 is made up of 14 amino acids. As DNA, the CDR3 is TGCAGTGCTAGAGATTTCAGGGCTGGGGCTGAAGCTTTCTTT. Amino acid sequence: CSARDFRAGAEAFF.

This clonotype was counted a few times. The V gene is TRBV12-3 or TRBV12-4, the J gene TRBJ1-5; D uncertain. V shed 4 bases and J shed 7 bases, with 11 bases lying between them. CDR3 length: 13 amino acids. The CDR3 DNA sequence: TGTGCCAGCAGTTACCAAGAGGGACAGCCCCAGCATTTT. This codes for CASSYQEGQPQHF.

The V and J genes are TRBV7-2 and TRBJ2-7; no definite D call. Germline CDR1 SGHTA, CDR2 FQGNSA. The CDR3 length is 14 residues. The ends were cut back, 1 base at V and 2 bases at J, with 9 bases in the middle. CDR3 residues: CASSLGVVTYEQYF. DNA of the CDR3: TGTGCCAGCAGCTTAGGGGTGGTCACCTACGAGCAGTACTTC.

The chain joins TRBV7-2 to TRBJ1-1, with a tentative D call TRBD1 (5 bases). Trimming removed 7 bases from V and 4 bases from J, with 13 bases in between. The CDR3 covers 13 residues. Germline loops: CDR1 SGHTA, CDR2 FQGNSA. The CDR3 DNA follows: TGTGCCAGCACAAGGGGCGGGGCCACTGAAGCTTTCTTT. It codes for CASTRGGATEAFF. The complete variable domain, with remaining parts taken from reference TRBV7-2 and TRBJ1-1, reads GAGVSQSPSNKVTEKGKDVELRCDPISGHTALYWYRQSLGQGLEFLIYFQGNSAPDKSGLPSDRFSAERTGGSVSTLTIQRTQQEDSAVYLCASTRGGATEAFFGQGTRLTVV.

In DNA, the CDR3 is TGTGCCAGCAGTCTAAACCCCGGGACGGTAACCTACGAGCAGTACTTC. Translation gives CASSLNPGTVTYEQYF. V usage is TRBV12-3 or TRBV12-4 and J usage is TRBJ2-7; D may be TRBD1 or TRBD2 (5 bases each). Between the trimmed V and J ends, which lost 5 bases and 2 bases, there was a span of 19 bases. The CDR3 spans 16 residues.

The chain employs TRBV6-5 and TRBJ2-7, with D unresolved. CDR1 is MNHEY, CDR2 SVGAGI, per germline. The CDR3 has 9 amino acids. V was trimmed by 8 bases and J by 3 bases, leaving 2 bases between them. CDR3 DNA: TGTGCCAGCTGCTACGAGCAGTACTTC. It codes for CASCYEQYF.

The rearrangement uses TRBV10-3 and TRBJ2-4; D may be TRBD2 (6 bases). The V end was cut by 5 bases, the J end by 1 base, with 15 bases between. The V gene's germline CDR1 is ENHRY and CDR2 SYGVKD. The CDR3 totals 16 residues. Written as DNA, the CDR3 is TGTGCCATCAGTCCTACGGGACTTAAGGCCAAAAACATTCAGTACTTC. Translated, it gives CAISPTGLKAKNIQYF.

There are a few counts of this clonotype. Here the CDR3 reads CATSSYLGLAGQEQYF. The CDR3 DNA follows: TGTGCCACCAGCAGCTATCTAGGACTAGCGGGACAAGAACAGTATTTT. The chain is built from TRBV15 and TRBJ2-3; 12 nucleotides align to TRBD2. This CDR3 has 16 residues. J lost 12 bases, V lost 3 bases, and 13 bases had no gene match. From germline, CDR1 is LNHNV and CDR2 YYDKDF (reference sequence).

This clonotype was found many times. This chain connects TRBV27 to TRBJ2-7, with D perhaps being TRBD1 or TRBD2 (5 bases each). CDR3 length equals 14 residues. Germline V CDR1 and CDR2: MNHEY, SMNVEV (reference sequence). Trimming shortened V by 3 bases and J by 2 bases, and 11 bases separated the two germline ends. The CDR3 protein is CASSLRGDAYEQYF. The CDR3 coding sequence is TGTGCCAGCAGTTTGAGGGGCGACGCCTACGAGCAGTACTTC.

This clonotype was seen more than once but under ten times. This sequence joins TRBV6-5 and TRBJ2-7, with D maybe TRBD2 (6 bases). Deletions cut 4 bases from V and 2 bases from J, with 15 bases between. The CDR3 contains 15 residues. Germline CDR1 is MNHEY and CDR2 is SVGAGI. CDR3 nucleotides: TGTGCCAGCAGTTTCGGGACTGCAGTCACCTACGAGCAGTACTTC. This encodes CASSFGTAVTYEQYF.

The chain recombines TRBV10-3 with TRBJ1-3, with 10 nucleotides matching TRBD1. The V gene's germline CDR1 is ENHRY and CDR2 SYGVKD. The CDR3 consists of 15 residues. V was clipped by 6 bases and J by 4 bases; unmatched bases: 6. CDR3 coding DNA: TGTGCCATCAGCCCGGGACAGGGGTCCGGAAACACCATATATTTT. Translating gives CAISPGQGSGNTIYF.

A few counts support this clonotype. The J gene is TRBJ2-7, the V gene TRBV3-1; perhaps TRBD2 as D (6 bases). From germline, CDR1 is LGHDT and CDR2 YNNKEL (reference sequence). The CDR3 sequence is 15 residues long. Trimming removed 1 base from V and 0 bases from J, with 10 bases in between. The CDR3 is CASSQAGTLSYEQYF. CDR3 bases: TGTGCCAGCAGCCAAGCCGGGACTCTCTCCTACGAGCAGTACTTC.

This clonotype has only a few counts. This chain links TRBV6-1 with TRBJ1-3; no clear D gene. Between the trimmed V and J ends, which lost 7 bases and 0 bases, there was a span of 13 bases. Germline V CDR1 and CDR2: MNHNS, SASEGT. CDR3 length equals 15 residues. The CDR3 sequence: CASIKDGSSGNTIYF. Here the CDR3 DNA reads TGTGCCAGCATAAAGGACGGGTCCTCTGGAAACACCATATATTTT.

This clonotype was counted only a few times. V is TRBV20-1 and J is TRBJ2-3; TRBD2 agrees at 11 bases. In germline, CDR1 is DFQATT, CDR2 SNEGSKA (reference sequence). This CDR3 contains 17 residues. J lost 2 bases, V lost 5 bases, and 12 bases had no gene match. CDR3 sequence reads: CSAGPQTSGGYTDTQYF. The CDR3 coding sequence is TGCAGTGCTGGACCCCAAACTAGCGGGGGCTACACAGATACGCAGTATTTT.

This chain connects TRBV11-1 to TRBJ2-3, with TRBD2 identical over 8 bases. V lost 1 base and J lost 0; bases outside the gene matches: 9. Germline lookup yields CDR1 SGHAT and CDR2 FQDESV (reference sequence). There are 18 residues in the CDR3. This chain's CDR3 is CASSLVRGRTLSTDTQYF. The DNA for the CDR3 is TGTGCCAGCAGCTTAGTCCGCGGGAGGACCCTTAGCACAGATACGCAGTATTTT. Complete variable domain (other parts from reference TRBV11-1 and TRBJ2-3): EAEVAQSPRYKITEKSQAVAFWCDPISGHATLYWYRQILGQGPELLVQFQDESVVDDSQLPKDRFSAERLKGVDSTLKIQPAELGDSAMYLCASSLVRGRTLSTDTQYFGPGTRLTVL.

J is TRBJ2-1 and V is TRBV12-3 or TRBV12-4; D unresolved. The CDR3 spans 16 residues. The V gene lost 1 base and the J gene lost 0 bases, with 10 bases spanning the gap. For the CDR3, the DNA is TGTGCCAGCAGTTTAGTTGGGTTCGACTCCTACAATGAGCAGTTCTTC. Translating it yields CASSLVGFDSYNEQFF.

The chain employs TRBV10-3 and TRBJ2-7; TRBD2 might be the D (6 bases). The V end lost 6 bases, the J end lost 2 bases, and 11 bases lay between the germline ends. The CDR3 covers 13 residues. Germline loops: CDR1 ENHRY, CDR2 SYGVKD. DNA of the CDR3: TGTGCCATCAGAGGGCGGGAAACCTACGAGCAGTACTTC. Encoded protein: CAIRGRETYEQYF.